This TCR beta chain was profiled in a study of a mutant IDH1 vaccine in newly diagnosed glioma. Time point reported: week 47, end of study. Doses of 300 ug of mutant IDH1 20-mer peptide were given with topical imiquimod. Germline assignment: CDR1 KGHSH and CDR2 LQKENI. V was clipped by 0 bases and J by 7 bases, with 16 bases between them. This CDR3 comprises 15 residues. Libraries were prepared by immunoSEQ multiplex PCR; TCRdb keeps only in-frame clonotypes and omits some of them. The table has 50,000 to 70,000 clones, over 80% seen once. Regarding this clone: The antigen is unknown.

This chain connects TRBV18 to TRBJ2-7, with D maybe TRBD1 (6 bases). This receptor was identified in a woman between 45 and 60 years old with glioma. This sample comprised PBMCs, obtained from a glioma patient whose treatment included an IDH1 peptide vaccine. The CDR3 DNA follows: TGTGCCAGCTCACCACCGGGACGGGACACCGGGGAGCAGTACTTC. Protein sequence: CASSPPGRDTGEQYF. The whole variable domain, remainder taken from reference TRBV18 and TRBJ2-7, is NAGVMQNPRHLVRRRGQEARLRCSPMKGHSHVYWYRQLPEEGLKFMVYLQKENIIDESGMPKERFSAEFPKEGPSILRIQQVVRGDSAAYFCASSPPGRDTGEQYFGPGTRLTVT.